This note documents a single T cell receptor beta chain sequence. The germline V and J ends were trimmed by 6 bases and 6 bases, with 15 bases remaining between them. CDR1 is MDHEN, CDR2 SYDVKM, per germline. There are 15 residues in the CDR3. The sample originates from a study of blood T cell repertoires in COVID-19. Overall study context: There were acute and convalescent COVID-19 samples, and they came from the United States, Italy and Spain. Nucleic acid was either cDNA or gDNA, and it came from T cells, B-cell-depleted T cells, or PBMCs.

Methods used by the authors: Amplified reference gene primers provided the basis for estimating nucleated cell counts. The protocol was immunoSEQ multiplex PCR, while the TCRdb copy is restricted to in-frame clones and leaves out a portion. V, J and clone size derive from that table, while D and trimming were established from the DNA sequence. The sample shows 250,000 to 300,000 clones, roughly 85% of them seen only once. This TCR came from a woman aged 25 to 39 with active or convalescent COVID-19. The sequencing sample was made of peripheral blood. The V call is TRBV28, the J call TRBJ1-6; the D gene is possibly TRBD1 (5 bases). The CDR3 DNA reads TGTGCCAGCAGCCGGGACTCAAAAACTAATTCACCCCTCCACTTT. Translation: CASSRDSKTNSPLHF. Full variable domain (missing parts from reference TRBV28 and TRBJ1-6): DVKVTQSSRYLVKRTGEKVFLECVQDMDHENMFWYRQDPGLGLRLIYFSYDVKMKEKGDIPEGYSVSREKKERFSLILESASTNQTSMYLCASSRDSKTNSPLHFGNGTRLTVT.